The present TCR beta chain was sequenced within a study of radiotherapy plus CTLA-4 blockade in lung cancer. Study information: Roughly 17% of patients responded objectively, and 25% to 40% achieved disease control. General study results and limits: Clones derived from tumor TCRs expanded in blood after radiotherapy plus ipilimumab.

Focal radiation plus CTLA-4 blockade with ipilimumab was administered to patients who had chemo-refractory metastatic non-small-cell lung cancer. Remarks on this clone: Antigen: not known.

Germline V lookup: CDR1 LNHDA, CDR2 SQIVND (reference sequence). CDR3 length: 14 residues. V lost 3 bases, J lost 3 bases, and 11 bases lay in between. Profiled with immunoSEQ multiplex PCR; TCRdb holds only in-frame clones, not every one. The table includes around 65,000 clones, about 72% detected once. The sequences come from peripheral blood, collected from a patient treated with radiotherapy plus ipilimumab. The chain couples TRBV19 to TRBJ1-2, with D maybe TRBD1 (5 bases). The receptor was isolated from a human donor with non-small cell lung cancer who had a complete response to radiotherapy plus ipilimumab. The DNA for the CDR3 is TGTGCCAGTAGTATCTCATCAGGGCACTATGGCTACACCTTC. Translation gives CASSISSGHYGYTF.